The clone carrying this T cell receptor (beta chain) came up a few times. These data originate in a study of Tregs in tolerant kidney transplant recipients. Profiled with immunoSEQ multiplex PCR; TCRdb holds only in-frame clones, not every one. The sample yields about 240,000 clones, roughly four fifths seen once. Trimming took 2 bases from V and 8 from J, leaving 12 bases between them. CDR1 and CDR2 (germline): SGHDN, FVKESK. This CDR3 contains 13 residues. This TCR was sampled from a human donor in good health. The rearrangement links TRBV14 to TRBJ1-1; no reliable D call. Sequencing was performed on CD4+ T cells from blood. The CDR3 loop reads CASSQIRYDEAFF. DNA for the CDR3: TGTGCCAGCAGCCAAATCAGGTATGACGAAGCTTTCTTT.